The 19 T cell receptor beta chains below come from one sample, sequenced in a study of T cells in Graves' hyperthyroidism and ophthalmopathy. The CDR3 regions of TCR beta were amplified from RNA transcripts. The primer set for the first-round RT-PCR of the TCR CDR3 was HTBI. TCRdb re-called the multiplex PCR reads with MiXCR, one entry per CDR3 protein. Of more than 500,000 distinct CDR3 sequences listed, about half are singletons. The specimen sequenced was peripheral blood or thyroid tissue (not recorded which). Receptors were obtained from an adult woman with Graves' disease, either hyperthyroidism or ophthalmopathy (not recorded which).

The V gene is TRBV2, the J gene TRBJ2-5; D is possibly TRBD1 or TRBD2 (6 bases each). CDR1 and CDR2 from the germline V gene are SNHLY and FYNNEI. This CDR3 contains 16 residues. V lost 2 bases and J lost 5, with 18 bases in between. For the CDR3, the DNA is TGTGCCAGCAGTGAAAGGGGGACTCTCACTGCGGAGACCCAGTACTTC. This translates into CASSERGTLTAETQYF.

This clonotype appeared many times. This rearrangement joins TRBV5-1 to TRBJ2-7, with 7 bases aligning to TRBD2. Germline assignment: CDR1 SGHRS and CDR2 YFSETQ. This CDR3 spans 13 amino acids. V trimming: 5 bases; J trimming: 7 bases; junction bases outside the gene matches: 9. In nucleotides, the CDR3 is TGCGCCAGCAGGATTGCGGGAGTAAGTGAGCAGTACTTC. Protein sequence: CASRIAGVSEQYF.

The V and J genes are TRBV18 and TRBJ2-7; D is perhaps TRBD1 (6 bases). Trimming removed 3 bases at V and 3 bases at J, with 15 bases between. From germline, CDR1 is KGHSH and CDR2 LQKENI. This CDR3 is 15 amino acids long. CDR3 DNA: TGTGCCAGCTCACCCCAGAGGGGCAGGGGCTACGAGCAGTACTTC. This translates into CASSPQRGRGYEQYF.

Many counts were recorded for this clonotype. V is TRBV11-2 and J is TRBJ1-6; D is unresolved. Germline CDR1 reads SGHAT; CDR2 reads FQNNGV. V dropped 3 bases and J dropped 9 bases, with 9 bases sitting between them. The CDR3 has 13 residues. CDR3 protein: CASSLTDSSPLHF. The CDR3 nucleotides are TGTGCCAGCAGCTTGACGGATAGTTCACCCCTCCACTTT. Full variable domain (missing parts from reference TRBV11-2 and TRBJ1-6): EAGVAQSPRYKIIEKRQSVAFWCNPISGHATLYWYQQILGQGPKLLIQFQNNGVVDDSQLPKDRFSAERLKGVDSTLKIQPAKLEDSAVYLCASSLTDSSPLHFGNGTRLTVT.

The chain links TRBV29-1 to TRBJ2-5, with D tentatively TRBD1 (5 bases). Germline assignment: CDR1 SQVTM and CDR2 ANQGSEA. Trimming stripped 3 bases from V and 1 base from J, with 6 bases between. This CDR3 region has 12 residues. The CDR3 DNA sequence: TGCAGCGTTGACAGGGCCCAAGAGACCCAGTACTTC. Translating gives CSVDRAQETQYF.

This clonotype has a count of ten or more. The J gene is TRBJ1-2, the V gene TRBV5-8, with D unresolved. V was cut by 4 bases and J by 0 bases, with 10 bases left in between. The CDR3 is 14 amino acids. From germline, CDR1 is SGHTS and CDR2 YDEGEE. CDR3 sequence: CASSPQAANYGYTF. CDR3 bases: TGTGCCAGCAGCCCCCAGGCAGCTAACTATGGCTACACCTTC.

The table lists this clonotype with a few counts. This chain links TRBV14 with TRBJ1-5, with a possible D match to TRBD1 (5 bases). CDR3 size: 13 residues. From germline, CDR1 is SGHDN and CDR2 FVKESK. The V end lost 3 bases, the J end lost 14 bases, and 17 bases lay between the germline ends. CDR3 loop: CASSHELEGHEHF. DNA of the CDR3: TGTGCCAGCAGCCATGAACTAGAGGGGCATGAGCATTTT.

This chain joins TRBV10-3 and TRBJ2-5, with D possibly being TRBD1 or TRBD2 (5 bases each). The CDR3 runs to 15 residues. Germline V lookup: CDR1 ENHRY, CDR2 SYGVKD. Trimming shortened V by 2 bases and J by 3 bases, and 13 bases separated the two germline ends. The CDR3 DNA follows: TGTGCCATCAGTGAGGAGGGGATCGTCGAAGAGACCCAGTACTTC. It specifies CAISEEGIVEETQYF.

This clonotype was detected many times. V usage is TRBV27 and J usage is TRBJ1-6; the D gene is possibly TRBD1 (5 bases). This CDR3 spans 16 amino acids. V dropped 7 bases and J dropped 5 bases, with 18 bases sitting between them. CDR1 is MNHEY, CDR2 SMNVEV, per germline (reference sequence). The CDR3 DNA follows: TGTGCCAGCACCCCGGGGCCTCTGCCTGATAATTCACCCCTCCACTTT. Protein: CASTPGPLPDNSPLHF.

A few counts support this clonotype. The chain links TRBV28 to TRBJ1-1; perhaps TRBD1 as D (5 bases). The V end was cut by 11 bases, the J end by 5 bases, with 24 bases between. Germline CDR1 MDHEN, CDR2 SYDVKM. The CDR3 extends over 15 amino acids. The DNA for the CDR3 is TGTGCCGCAGACGGCGGAGGGGCGGTAAGGACTGAAGCTTTCTTT. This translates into CAADGGGAVRTEAFF. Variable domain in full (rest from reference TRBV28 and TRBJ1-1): DVKVTQSSRYLVKRTGEKVFLECVQDMDHENMFWYRQDPGLGLRLIYFSYDVKMKEKGDIPEGYSVSREKKERFSLILESASTNQTSMYLCAADGGGAVRTEAFFGQGTRLTVV.

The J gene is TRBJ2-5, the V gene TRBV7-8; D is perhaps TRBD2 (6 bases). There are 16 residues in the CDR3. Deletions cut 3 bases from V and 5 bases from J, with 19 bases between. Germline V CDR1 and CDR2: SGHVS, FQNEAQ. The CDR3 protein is CASSLREGPHAETQYF. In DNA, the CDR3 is TGTGCCAGCAGCTTGCGGGAAGGCCCCCACGCGGAGACCCAGTACTTC.

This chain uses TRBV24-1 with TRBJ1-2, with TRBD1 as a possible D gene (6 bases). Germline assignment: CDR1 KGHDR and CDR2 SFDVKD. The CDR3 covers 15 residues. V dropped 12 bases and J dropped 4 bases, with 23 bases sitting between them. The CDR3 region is CAWGDTDRKIYGYTF. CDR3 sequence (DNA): TGTGCCTGGGGTGATACCGACAGGAAAATCTATGGCTACACCTTC.

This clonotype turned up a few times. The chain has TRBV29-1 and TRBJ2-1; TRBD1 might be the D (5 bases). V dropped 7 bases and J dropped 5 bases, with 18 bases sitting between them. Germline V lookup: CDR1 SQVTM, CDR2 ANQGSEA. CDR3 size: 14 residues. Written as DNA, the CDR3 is TGCAGCGCCGATGGGGCGGCTTGGGACAATGAGCAGTTCTTC. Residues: CSADGAAWDNEQFF.

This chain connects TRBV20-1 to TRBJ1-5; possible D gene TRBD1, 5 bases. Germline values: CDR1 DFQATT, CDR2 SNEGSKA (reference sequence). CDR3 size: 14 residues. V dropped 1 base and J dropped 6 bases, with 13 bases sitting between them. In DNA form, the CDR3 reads TGCAGTGCTAGAGCGGGAGGGGTTACTCAGCCCCAGCATTTT. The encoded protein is CSARAGGVTQPQHF.

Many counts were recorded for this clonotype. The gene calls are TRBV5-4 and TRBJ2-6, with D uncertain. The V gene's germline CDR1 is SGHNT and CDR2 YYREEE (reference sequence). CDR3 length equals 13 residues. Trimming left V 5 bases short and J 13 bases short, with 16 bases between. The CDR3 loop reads CASSSDGPKVLTF. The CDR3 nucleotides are TGTGCCAGCAGTTCAGACGGGCCTAAGGTCCTGACTTTC.

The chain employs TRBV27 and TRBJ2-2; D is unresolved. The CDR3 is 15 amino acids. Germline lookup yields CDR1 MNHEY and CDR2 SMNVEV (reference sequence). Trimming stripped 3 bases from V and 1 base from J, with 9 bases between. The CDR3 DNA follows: TGTGCCAGCAGTTTGGGGTTTGGGAACACCGGGGAGCTGTTTTTT. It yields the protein CASSLGFGNTGELFF.

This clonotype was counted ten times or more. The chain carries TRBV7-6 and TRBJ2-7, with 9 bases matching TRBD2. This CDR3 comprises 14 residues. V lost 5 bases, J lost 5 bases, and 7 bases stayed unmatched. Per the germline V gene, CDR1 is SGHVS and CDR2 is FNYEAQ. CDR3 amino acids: CASSHSGSSDEQYF. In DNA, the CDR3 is TGTGCCAGCAGCCATAGCGGGAGTAGCGACGAGCAGTACTTC. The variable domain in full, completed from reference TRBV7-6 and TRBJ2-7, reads GAGVSQSPRYKVTKRGQDVALRCDPISGHVSLYWYRQALGQGPEFLTYFNYEAQQDKSGLPNDRFSAERPEGSISTLTIQRTEQRDSAMYRCASSHSGSSDEQYFGPGTRLTVT.

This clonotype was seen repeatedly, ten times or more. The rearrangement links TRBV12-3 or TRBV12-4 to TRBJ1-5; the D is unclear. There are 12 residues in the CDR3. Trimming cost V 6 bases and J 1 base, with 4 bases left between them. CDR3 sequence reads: CASRTSNQPQHF. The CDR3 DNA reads TGTGCCAGCAGGACAAGCAATCAGCCCCAGCATTTT.

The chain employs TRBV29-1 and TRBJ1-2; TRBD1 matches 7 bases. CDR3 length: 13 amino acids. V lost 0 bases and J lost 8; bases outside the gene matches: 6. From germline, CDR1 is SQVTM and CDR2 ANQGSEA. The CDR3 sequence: CSVEDQQGIGYTF. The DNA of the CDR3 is TGCAGCGTTGAAGATCAACAGGGGATCGGCTACACCTTC.